The clone carrying this T cell receptor (beta chain) was found once. What it binds is unknown. The time point denotes: week 23, last vaccination. The study gave 300 ug of mutant IDH1 20-mer peptide per vaccine dose, with topical imiquimod. Germline assignment: CDR1 SGHTA and CDR2 FQGTGA. V gave up 6 bases and J gave up 10 bases, with 10 bases separating them. This CDR3 is built from 11 residues. These data are taken from a study of a mutant IDH1 vaccine in newly diagnosed glioma. Clones were sequenced by immunoSEQ multiplex PCR, and TCRdb holds only the in-frame ones, with some missing. The table lists some 70,000 clones, over 75% of them singletons.

The TCR was taken from a man aged 18 to 30 with glioma. The input for sequencing was PBMCs, taken from a glioma patient whose treatment included an IDH1 peptide vaccine. This chain uses TRBV7-3 with TRBJ2-1; the D gene is possibly TRBD1 (6 bases). The CDR3: CASRSRGEQFF. CDR3 DNA sequence: TGTGCCAGCAGATCAAGGGGGGAGCAGTTCTTC.